This T cell receptor (beta chain) was captured by sequencing in a study of shared clonotypes between healthy human individuals. A remark on this clone: The sample has other DNA sequences that encode this CDR3 too.

Profiled with immunoSEQ multiplex PCR; TCRdb holds only in-frame clones, not every one. The sample includes some 2,500,000 clones, under 95% seen only once; the top ten take 0.36%. Material: naive CD4+ T cells from PBMCs. The sample's subset: CD45RA+ positively selected. The TCR originated in a man aged 18-30 years in good health. Some clones in this sample may be carry-over from other donors' samples.

CDR3 amino acids: CASSHVTGELFF. CDR3 DNA: TGTGCCAGCAGCCACGTCACCGGGGAGCTGTTTTTT. The chain recombines TRBV14 with TRBJ2-2; D not certain. The CDR3 loop spans 12 amino acids. V lost 3 bases, J lost 4 bases, and 3 bases lay in between. The germline V gene has CDR1 SGHDN and CDR2 FVKESK.